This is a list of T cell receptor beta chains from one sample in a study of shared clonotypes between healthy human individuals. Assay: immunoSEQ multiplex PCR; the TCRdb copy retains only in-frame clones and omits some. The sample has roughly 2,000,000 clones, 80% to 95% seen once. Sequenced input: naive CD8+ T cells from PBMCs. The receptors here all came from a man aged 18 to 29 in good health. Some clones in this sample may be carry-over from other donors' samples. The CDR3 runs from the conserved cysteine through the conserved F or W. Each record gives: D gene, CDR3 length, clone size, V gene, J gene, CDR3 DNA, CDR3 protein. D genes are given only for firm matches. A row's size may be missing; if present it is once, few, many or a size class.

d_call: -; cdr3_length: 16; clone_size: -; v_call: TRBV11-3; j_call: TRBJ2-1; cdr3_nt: TGTGCCAGTGCACCAGGAGGGGTGAGCTCCTACAATGAGCAGTTCTTC; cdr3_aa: CASAPGGVSSYNEQFF
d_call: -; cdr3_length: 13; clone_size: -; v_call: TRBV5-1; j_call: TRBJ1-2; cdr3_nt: TGCGCCAGCAGCGGCACAGGATTCTATGGCTACACCTTC; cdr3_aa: CASSGTGFYGYTF
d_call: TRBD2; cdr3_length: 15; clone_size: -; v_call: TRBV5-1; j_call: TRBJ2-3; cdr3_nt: TGCGCCAGCAGCTTCCCTAGCGGCCCTACCGATACGCAGTATTTT; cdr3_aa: CASSFPSGPTDTQYF
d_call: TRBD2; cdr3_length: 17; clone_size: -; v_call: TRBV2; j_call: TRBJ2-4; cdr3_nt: TGTGCCAGCAGTGAAAGCGGGAGGGCCGGGGTCAAAAACATTCAGTACTTC; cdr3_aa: CASSESGRAGVKNIQYF
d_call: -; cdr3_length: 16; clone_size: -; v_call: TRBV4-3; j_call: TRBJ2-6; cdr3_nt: TGCGCCAGCAGCCCAGGCCTGATCTCTGGGGCCAACGTCCTGACTTTC; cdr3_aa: CASSPGLISGANVLTF
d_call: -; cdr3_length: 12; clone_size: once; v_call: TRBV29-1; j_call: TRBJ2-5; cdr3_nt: TGCAGCGACGGGAGTCTCCGGGAGACCCAGTACTTC; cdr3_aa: CSDGSLRETQYF
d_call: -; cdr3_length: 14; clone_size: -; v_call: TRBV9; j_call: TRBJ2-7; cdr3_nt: TGTGCCAGCAGCTTGGAGGGAAGCTCCTACGAGCAGTACTTC; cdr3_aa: CASSLEGSSYEQYF
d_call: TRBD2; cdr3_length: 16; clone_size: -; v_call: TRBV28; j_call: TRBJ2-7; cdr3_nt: TGTGCCAGCAGTTTATTATCACTAGCGGACTCCTACGAGCAGTACTTC; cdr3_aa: CASSLLSLADSYEQYF
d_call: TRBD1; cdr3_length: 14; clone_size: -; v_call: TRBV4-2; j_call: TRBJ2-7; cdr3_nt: TGTGCCAGCAGCCACGAGACAGGGGGCGGCGAGCAGTACTTC; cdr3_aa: CASSHETGGGEQYF
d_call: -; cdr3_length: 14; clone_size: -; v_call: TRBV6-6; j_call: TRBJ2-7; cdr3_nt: TGTGCCAGCAGTTACGCGGCGGGCGAGGGAGAGCAGTACTTC; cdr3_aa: CASSYAAGEGEQYF
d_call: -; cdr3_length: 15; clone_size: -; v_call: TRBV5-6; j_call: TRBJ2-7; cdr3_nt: TGTGCCAGCAGCTTGGGGCGGGACTTGGGATACGAGCAGTACTTC; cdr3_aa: CASSLGRDLGYEQYF
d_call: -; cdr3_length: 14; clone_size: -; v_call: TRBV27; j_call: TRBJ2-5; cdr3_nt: TGTGCCAGCAGTTTTCACCCCCTGGGAGAGACCCAGTACTTC; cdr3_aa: CASSFHPLGETQYF
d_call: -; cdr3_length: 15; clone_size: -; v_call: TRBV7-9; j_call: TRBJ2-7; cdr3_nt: TGTGCCAGCAGCTTAGTTATAGGCAGAATCTACGAGCAGTACTTC; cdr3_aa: CASSLVIGRIYEQYF
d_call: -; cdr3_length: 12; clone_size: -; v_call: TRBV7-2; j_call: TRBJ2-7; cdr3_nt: TGTGCCAGCAGCTTAAAAGTGGGGGAGCAGTACTTC; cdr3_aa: CASSLKVGEQYF
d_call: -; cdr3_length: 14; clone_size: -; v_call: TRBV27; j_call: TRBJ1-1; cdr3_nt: TGTGCCAGCAGTCTCTCCGGCTACGGCACTGAAGCTTTCTTT; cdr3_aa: CASSLSGYGTEAFF
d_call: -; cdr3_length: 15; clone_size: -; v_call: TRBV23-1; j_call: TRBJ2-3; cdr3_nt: TGCGCCAGCAATGGAAGGGCATACCCTACAGATACGCAGTATTTT; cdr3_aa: CASNGRAYPTDTQYF
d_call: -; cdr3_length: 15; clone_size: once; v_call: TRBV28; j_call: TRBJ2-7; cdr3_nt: TGTGCCAGCAGTGGCCCGACAGGGAGGTCCTACGAGCAGTACTTC; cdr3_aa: CASSGPTGRSYEQYF
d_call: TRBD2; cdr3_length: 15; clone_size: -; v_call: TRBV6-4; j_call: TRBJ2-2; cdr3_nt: TGTGCCAGCAGTGAGGGGCTAGCGGGAACCGGGGAGCTGTTTTTT; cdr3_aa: CASSEGLAGTGELFF
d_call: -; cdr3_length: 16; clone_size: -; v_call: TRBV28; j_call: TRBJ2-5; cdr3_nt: TGTGCCAGCAGTGCTACGCTCGAAGGGGACCAAGAGACCCAGTACTTC; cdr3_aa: CASSATLEGDQETQYF
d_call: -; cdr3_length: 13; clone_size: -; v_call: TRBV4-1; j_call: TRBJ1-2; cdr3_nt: TGCGCCAGCAGCCTAATAGCTAACTATGGCTACACCTTC; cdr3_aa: CASSLIANYGYTF
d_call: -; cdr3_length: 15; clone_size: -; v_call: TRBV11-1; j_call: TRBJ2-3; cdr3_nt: TGTGCCAGCACCCTGCTACTGGGAGCTGCAGATACGCAGTATTTT; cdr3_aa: CASTLLLGAADTQYF
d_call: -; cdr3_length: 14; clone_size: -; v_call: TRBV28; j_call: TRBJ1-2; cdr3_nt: TGTGCCAGCAGTTTTCAGCAGGGTCGCTATGGCTACACCTTC; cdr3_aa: CASSFQQGRYGYTF
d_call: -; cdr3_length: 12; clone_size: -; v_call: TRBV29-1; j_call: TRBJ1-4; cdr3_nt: TGCAGCGTTGGTCAGGGCGAGCAGGAACTGTTTTTT; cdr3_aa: CSVGQGEQELFF
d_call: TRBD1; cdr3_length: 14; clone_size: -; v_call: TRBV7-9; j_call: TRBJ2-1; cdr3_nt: TGTGCCAGCAGCTCGAACAGGGGTAGGAATGAGCAGTTCTTC; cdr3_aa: CASSSNRGRNEQFF
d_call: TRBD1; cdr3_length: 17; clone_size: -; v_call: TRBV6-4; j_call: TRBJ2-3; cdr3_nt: TGTGCCAGCACCCGCGGGACAGGGGTTAGGAGCACAGATACGCAGTATTTT; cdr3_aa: CASTRGTGVRSTDTQYF
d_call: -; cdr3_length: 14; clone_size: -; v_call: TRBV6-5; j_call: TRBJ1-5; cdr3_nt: TGTGCCAGCAGTTACTTCGAGGGGGGGCAGCCCCAGCATTTT; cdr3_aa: CASSYFEGGQPQHF
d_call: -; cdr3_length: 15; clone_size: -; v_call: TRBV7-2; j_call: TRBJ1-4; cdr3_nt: TGTGCCAGCAGCTTAGAGGGGCAGGTCGATGAAAAACTGTTTTTT; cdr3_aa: CASSLEGQVDEKLFF
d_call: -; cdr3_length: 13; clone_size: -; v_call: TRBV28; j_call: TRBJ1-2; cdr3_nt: TGTGCCAGCAGTTCCACTGATTTGTATGGCTACACCTTC; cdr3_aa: CASSSTDLYGYTF
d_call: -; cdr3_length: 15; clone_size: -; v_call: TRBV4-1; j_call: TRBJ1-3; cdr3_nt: TGCGCCAGCAGCCAAGAACGGTTATTTGGAAACACCATATATTTT; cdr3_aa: CASSQERLFGNTIYF
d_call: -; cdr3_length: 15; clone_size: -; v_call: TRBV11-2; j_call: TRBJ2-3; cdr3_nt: TGTGCCAGCTGCAAACGGGACTTTGGCACAGATACGCAGTATTTT; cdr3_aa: CASCKRDFGTDTQYF
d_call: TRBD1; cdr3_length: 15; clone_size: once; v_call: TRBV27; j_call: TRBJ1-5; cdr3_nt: TGTGCCAGCAGTTCGGGACAGGGGCTAGGGCAGCCCCAGCATTTT; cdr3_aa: CASSSGQGLGQPQHF
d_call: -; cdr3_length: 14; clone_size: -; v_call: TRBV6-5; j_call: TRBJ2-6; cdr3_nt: TGTGCCAGCAGCCCGGGGGCCGGGGCCAACGTCCTGACTTTC; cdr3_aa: CASSPGAGANVLTF
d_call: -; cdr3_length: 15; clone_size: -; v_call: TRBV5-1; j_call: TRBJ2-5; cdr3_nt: TGCGCCAGCAGCATAGGGGGTTTAGCCCAAGAGACCCAGTACTTC; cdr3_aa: CASSIGGLAQETQYF
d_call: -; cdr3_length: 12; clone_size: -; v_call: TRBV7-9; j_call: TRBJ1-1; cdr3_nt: TGTGCCGGAGAAGGGGGGAACACTGAAGCTTTCTTT; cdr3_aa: CAGEGGNTEAFF
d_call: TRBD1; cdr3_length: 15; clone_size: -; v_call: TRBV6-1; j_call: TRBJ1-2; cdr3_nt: TGTGCCAGCAGCCTCTTAGGGACAGCCGGGTATGGCTACACCTTC; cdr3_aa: CASSLLGTAGYGYTF
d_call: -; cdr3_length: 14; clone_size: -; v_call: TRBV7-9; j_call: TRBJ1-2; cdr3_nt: TGTGCCAGCAGCCCGTGGACGGCGGGCTATGGCTACACCTTC; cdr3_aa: CASSPWTAGYGYTF
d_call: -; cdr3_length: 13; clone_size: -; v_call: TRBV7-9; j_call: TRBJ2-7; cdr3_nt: TGTGCCAGCAGCCCCACTGCCGCCTACGAGCAGTACTTC; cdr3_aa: CASSPTAAYEQYF
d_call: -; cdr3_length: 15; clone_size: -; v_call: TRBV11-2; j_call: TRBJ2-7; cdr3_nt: TGTGCCAGCAGTATGTCTCGGGACCTCCTCTACGAGCAGTACTTC; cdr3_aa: CASSMSRDLLYEQYF
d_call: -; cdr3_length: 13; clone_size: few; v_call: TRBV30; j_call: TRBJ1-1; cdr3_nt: TGTGCCTGGAAGAAGACGGTGAACACTGAAGCTTTCTTT; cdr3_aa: CAWKKTVNTEAFF
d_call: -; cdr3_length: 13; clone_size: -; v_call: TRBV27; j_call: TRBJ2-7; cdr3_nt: TGTGCCAGCAGTTTCGGTCAGCCCTACGAGCAGTACTTC; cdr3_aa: CASSFGQPYEQYF
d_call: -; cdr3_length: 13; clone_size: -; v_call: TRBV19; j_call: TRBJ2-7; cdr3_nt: TGTGCCAGTAGTATCACTAGTTTCGGCGAGCAGTACTTC; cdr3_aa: CASSITSFGEQYF
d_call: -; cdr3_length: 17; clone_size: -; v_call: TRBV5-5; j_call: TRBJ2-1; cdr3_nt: TGTGCCAGCAGCCCCATACGACTAGGTGGGTTCGACAATGAGCAGTTCTTC; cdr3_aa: CASSPIRLGGFDNEQFF
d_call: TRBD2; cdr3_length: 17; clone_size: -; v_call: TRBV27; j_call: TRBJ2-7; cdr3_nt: TGTGCCAGCAGTACCAGGACTAGCGGGTCTTCCTCCTACGAGCAGTACTTC; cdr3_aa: CASSTRTSGSSSYEQYF
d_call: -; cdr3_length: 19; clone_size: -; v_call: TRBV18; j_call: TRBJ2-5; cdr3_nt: TGTGCCAGCTCACCCCTGGCATATCGGGCTAGCGCGAACCAAGAGACCCAGTACTTC; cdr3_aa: CASSPLAYRASANQETQYF
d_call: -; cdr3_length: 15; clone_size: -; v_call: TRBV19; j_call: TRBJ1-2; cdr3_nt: TGTGCCAGTAGTATGAGGCTTCTCGACCACTATGGCTACACCTTC; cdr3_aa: CASSMRLLDHYGYTF
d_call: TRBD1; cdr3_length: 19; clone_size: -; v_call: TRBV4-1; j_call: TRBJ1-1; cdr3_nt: TGCGCCAGCAGCCAAGATCTGACAGGGGGGGAATGGCGGAACACTGAAGCTTTCTTT; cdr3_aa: CASSQDLTGGEWRNTEAFF
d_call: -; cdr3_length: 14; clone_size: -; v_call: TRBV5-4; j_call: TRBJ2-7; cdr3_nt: TGTGCCAGCAGCGACTTTGGGGGGGCTTACGAGCAGTACTTC; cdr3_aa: CASSDFGGAYEQYF
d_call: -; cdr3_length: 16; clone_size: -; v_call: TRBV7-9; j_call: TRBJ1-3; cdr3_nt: TGTGCCAGCAGCCCAGTAGTGGCGGGCTCTCGAAACACCATATATTTT; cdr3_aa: CASSPVVAGSRNTIYF